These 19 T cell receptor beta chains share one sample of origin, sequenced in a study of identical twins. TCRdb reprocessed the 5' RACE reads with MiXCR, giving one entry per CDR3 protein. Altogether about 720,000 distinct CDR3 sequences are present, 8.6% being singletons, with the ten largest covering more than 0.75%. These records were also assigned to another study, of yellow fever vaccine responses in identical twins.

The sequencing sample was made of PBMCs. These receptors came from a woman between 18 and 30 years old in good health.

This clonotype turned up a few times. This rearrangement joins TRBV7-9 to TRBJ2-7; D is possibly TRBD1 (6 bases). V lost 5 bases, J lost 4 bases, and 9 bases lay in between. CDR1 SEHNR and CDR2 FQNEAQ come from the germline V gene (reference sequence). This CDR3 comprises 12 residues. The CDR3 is CASSLGQYEQYF. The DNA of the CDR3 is TGTGCCAGCAGCCTAGGACAGTACGAGCAGTACTTC.

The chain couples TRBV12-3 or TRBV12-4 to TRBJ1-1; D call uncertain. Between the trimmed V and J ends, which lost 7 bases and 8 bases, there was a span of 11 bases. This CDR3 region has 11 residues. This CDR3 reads CASTYGEEAFF. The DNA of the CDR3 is TGTGCCAGCACGTACGGAGAGGAAGCTTTCTTT.

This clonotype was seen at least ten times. The CDR3 DNA reads as TGTGCCAGCAGCATCCTTGCAACCGGGGAGCTGTTTTTT. This gives the protein CASSILATGELFF. This sequence joins TRBV7-8 and TRBJ2-2; no clear D. The CDR3 runs to 13 residues. Trimming took 5 bases from V and 5 from J, leaving 9 bases between them. CDR1 is SGHVS and CDR2 is FQNEAQ in the germline V gene. Full variable domain (missing parts from reference TRBV7-8 and TRBJ2-2): GAGVSQSPRYKVAKRGQDVALRCDPISGHVSLFWYQQALGQGPEFLTYFQNEAQLDKSGLPSDRFFAERPEGSVSTLKIQRTQQEDSAVYLCASSILATGELFFGEGSRLTVL.

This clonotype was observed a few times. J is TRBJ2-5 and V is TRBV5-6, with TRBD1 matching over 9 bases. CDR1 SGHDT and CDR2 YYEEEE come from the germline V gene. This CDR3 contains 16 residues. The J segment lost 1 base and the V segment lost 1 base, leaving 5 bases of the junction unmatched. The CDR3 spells CASSLRRTGAQETQYF. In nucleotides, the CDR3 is TGTGCCAGCAGCTTGCGACGGACAGGGGCCCAAGAGACCCAGTACTTC.

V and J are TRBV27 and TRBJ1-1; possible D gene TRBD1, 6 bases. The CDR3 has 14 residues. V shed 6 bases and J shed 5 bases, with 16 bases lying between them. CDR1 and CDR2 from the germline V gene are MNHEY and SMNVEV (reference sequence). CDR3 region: CASRRGLSDTEAFF. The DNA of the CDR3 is TGTGCCAGCAGAAGGGGGTTGAGTGATACTGAAGCTTTCTTT.

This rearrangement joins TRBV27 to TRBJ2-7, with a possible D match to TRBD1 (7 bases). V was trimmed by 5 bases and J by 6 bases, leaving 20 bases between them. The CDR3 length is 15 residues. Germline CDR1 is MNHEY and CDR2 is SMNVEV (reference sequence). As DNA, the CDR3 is TGTGCCAGCAGTCCCTGGGGCCGACAGGGAGGCGAGCAGTACTTC. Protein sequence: CASSPWGRQGGEQYF.

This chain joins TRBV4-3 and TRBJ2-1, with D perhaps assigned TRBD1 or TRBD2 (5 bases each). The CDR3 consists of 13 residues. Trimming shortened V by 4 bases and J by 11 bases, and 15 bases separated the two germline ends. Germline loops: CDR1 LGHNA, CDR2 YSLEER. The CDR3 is CASSPGLGIQQFF. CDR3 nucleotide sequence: TGCGCCAGCAGCCCGGGGCTGGGGATCCAGCAGTTCTTC.

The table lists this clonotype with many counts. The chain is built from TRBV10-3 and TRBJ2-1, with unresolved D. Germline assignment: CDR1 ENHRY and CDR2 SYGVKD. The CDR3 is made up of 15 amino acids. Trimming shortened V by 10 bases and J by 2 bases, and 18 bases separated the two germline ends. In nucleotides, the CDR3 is TGTGCCACCCTCGGTGGCGATCCAGCCTACAATGAGCAGTTCTTC. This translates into CATLGGDPAYNEQFF.

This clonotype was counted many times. The CDR3 here is CASSLNGLPPDTQYF. DNA for the CDR3: TGTGCCAGCAGCTTAAACGGGCTGCCACCAGATACGCAGTATTTT. The chain is built from TRBV11-2 and TRBJ2-3; D remains ambiguous. V lost 2 bases, J lost 4 bases, and 13 bases lay in between. The CDR3 is 15 residues long. Germline CDR1 is SGHAT and CDR2 is FQNNGV. Together with reference TRBV11-2 and TRBJ2-3, the CDR3 gives the full variable domain: EAGVAQSPRYKIIEKRQSVAFWCNPISGHATLYWYQQILGQGPKLLIQFQNNGVVDDSQLPKDRFSAERLKGVDSTLKIQPAKLEDSAVYLCASSLNGLPPDTQYFGPGTRLTVL.

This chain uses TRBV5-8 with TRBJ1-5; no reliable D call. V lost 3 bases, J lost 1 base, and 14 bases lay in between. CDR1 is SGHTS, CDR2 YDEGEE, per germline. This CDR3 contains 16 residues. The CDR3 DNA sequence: TGTGCCAGCAGCTCCCCTCGCGTGAACAGCAATCAGCCCCAGCATTTT. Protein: CASSSPRVNSNQPQHF.

The CDR3 sequence is CASTHGLAGANEQFF. In DNA form, the CDR3 reads TGTGCCAGCACCCACGGGCTAGCGGGAGCCAATGAGCAGTTCTTC. This chain links TRBV6-2 or TRBV6-3 with TRBJ2-1, with 10 bases matching TRBD2. Germline V gives CDR1 MNHEY, CDR2 SVGEGT. J was trimmed by 6 bases and V by 7 bases; bases with no gene match: 9. CDR3 length: 15 residues.

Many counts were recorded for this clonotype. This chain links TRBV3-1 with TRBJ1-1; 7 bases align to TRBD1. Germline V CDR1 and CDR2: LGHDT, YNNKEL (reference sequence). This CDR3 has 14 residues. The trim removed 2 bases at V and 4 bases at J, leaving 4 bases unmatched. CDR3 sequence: CASSQTSGGTEAFF. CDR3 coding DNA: TGTGCCAGCAGCCAAACCTCAGGGGGCACTGAAGCTTTCTTT.

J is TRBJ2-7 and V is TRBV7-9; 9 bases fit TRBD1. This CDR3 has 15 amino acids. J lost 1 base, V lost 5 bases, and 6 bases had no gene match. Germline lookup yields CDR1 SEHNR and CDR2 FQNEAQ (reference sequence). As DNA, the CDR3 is TGTGCCAGCAGCAGGGGACAGGGTAGTTCCTACGAGCAGTACTTC. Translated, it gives CASSRGQGSSYEQYF.

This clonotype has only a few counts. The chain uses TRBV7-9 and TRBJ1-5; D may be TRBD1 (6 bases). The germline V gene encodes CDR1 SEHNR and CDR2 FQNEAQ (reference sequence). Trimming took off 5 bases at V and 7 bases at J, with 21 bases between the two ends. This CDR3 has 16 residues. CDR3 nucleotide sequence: TGTGCCAGCAGCCGCTCAGTACAGGGCCTTGAACAGCCCCAGCATTTT. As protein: CASSRSVQGLEQPQHF.

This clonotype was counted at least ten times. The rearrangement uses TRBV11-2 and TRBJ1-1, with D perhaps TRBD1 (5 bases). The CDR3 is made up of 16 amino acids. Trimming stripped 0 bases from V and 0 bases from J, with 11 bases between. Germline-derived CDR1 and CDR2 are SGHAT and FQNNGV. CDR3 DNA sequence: TGTGCCAGCAGCTTAGAGGGGCGAAAAATGAACACTGAAGCTTTCTTT. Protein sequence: CASSLEGRKMNTEAFF.

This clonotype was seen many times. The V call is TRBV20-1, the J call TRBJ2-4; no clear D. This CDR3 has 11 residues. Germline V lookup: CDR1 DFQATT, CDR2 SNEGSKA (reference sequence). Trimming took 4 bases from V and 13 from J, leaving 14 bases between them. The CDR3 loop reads CSATKVTLQYF. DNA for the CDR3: TGCAGTGCTACAAAGGTCACGCTCCAGTACTTC.

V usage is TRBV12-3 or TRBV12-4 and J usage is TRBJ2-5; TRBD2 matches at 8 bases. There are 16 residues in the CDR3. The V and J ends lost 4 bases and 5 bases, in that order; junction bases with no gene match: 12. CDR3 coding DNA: TGTGCCAGCAGTTCCGATCTTCGGGGGGGGTTGGAGACCCAGTACTTC. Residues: CASSSDLRGGLETQYF.

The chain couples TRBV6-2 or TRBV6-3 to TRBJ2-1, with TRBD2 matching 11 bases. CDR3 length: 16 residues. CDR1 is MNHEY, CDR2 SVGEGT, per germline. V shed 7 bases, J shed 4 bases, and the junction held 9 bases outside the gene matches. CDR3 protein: CASTAPLAGEYNEQFF. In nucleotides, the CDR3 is TGTGCCAGCACCGCCCCACTAGCGGGAGAGTACAATGAGCAGTTCTTC.

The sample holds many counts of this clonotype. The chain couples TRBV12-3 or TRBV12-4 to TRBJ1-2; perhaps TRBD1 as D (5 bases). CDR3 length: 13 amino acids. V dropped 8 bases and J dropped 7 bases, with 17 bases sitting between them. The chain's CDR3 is CASAFSGGGGYTF. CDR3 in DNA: TGTGCCAGCGCTTTCTCCGGGGGGGGTGGCTACACCTTC.